These 31 T cell receptor beta chains were sequenced from one sample in a study of cytomegalovirus exposure and HLA in healthy donors. Primers for the PCR totalled 60 Vbeta and 13 Jbeta. Clones were read by immunoSEQ multiplex PCR, and TCRdb kept only the in-frame ones, dropping some. The table lists about 39,000 clones. Sequencing was carried out using PBMCs. The receptors stem from a woman aged 30 to 39 in good health and CMV-seropositive.

V and J are TRBV7-2 and TRBJ2-1; tentatively, D is TRBD2 (5 bases). CDR3 length: 17 residues. Trimming shortened V by 5 bases and J by 0 bases, and 17 bases separated the two germline ends. Germline V lookup: CDR1 SGHTA, CDR2 FQGNSA. The DNA for the CDR3 is TGTGCCAGCAGCCCACCCGAGGCGGGCCGCTCCTACAATGAGCAGTTCTTC. It yields the protein CASSPPEAGRSYNEQFF.

The rearrangement joins TRBV6-5 to TRBJ1-2; TRBD1 aligns across 7 bases. There are 15 residues in the CDR3. Looked up from germline, CDR1 is MNHEY and CDR2 is SVGAGI. The ends lost 2 bases at V and 4 bases at J; junction bases unmatched: 7. DNA of the CDR3: TGTGCCAGCAGTTACGTCGCAGGGGGAAGCTATGGCTACACCTTC. This translates into CASSYVAGGSYGYTF.

The rearrangement links TRBV12-5 to TRBJ2-2; D remains unclear. Trimming shortened V by 0 bases and J by 9 bases, and 8 bases separated the two germline ends. The CDR3 has 13 amino acids. Germline loops: CDR1 LGHNT, CDR2 FRNRAP. The CDR3 nucleotides are TGTGCTAGTGGTTTGGTAGGCGGCCGGGAGCTGTTTTTT. Translating it yields CASGLVGGRELFF.

The rearrangement uses TRBV5-6 and TRBJ1-6; TRBD1 agrees at 7 bases. V gave up 4 bases and J gave up 7 bases; unmatched junction bases: 11. This CDR3 has 16 residues. The germline CDR1 and CDR2 sequences are SGHDT and YYEEEE. The CDR3 nucleotides are TGTGCCAGCAGCGCAGCAGCACAGGGGTGGAATTCACCCCTCCACTTT. It yields the protein CASSAAAQGWNSPLHF.

The rearrangement links TRBV10-3 to TRBJ1-1; D unclear. The V end lost 3 bases, the J end lost 1 base, and 9 bases lay between the germline ends. Germline V lookup: CDR1 ENHRY, CDR2 SYGVKD. The CDR3 is 14 residues long. The CDR3 protein is CAISDGPGNTEAFF. CDR3 coding DNA: TGTGCCATCAGTGACGGTCCTGGGAACACTGAAGCTTTCTTT.

The chain carries TRBV19 and TRBJ1-5, with a weak D call TRBD1 (5 bases). The CDR3 is 12 amino acids. Germline CDR1 reads LNHDA; CDR2 reads SQIVND (reference sequence). V lost 4 bases and J 4 bases, leaving 5 bases between the germline ends. The CDR3 DNA sequence: TGTGCCAGTAGTAAGGGGAATCAGCCCCAGCATTTT. Protein sequence: CASSKGNQPQHF.

This chain uses TRBV6-6 with TRBJ2-1, with a weak D call TRBD1 (5 bases). CDR3 length equals 12 residues. CDR1 is MNHNY and CDR2 is SVGAGI in the germline V gene (reference sequence). The V gene lost 6 bases and the J gene lost 4 bases, with 7 bases spanning the gap. CDR3 nucleotide sequence: TGTGCCAGCAGAGACAGATACAATGAGCAGTTCTTC. It specifies CASRDRYNEQFF.

The chain recombines TRBV5-5 with TRBJ1-6; D is possibly TRBD1 (5 bases). Germline CDR1 and CDR2: SGHKS and YYEKEE (reference sequence). The CDR3 spans 17 residues. Trimming took off 2 bases at V and 0 bases at J, with 12 bases between the two ends. The DNA for the CDR3 is TGTGCCAGCAGCTTAACAGGACTAAGCTCCTATAATTCACCCCTCCACTTT. This encodes CASSLTGLSSYNSPLHF.

The chain combines TRBV7-9 with TRBJ2-7, with 8 bases matching TRBD1. Germline V gene sequence: CDR1 SEHNR, CDR2 FQNEAQ (reference sequence). V was pared by 5 bases and J by 1 base, with 4 bases of the junction left unmatched. The CDR3 has 14 residues. The CDR3 region has the DNA TGTGCCAGCAGCCAACAGGGGGGTTCCTACGAGCAGTACTTC. Residues: CASSQQGGSYEQYF.

The V and J genes are TRBV2 and TRBJ2-7, with TRBD2 as a possible D gene (5 bases). The CDR3 extends over 13 amino acids. V lost 3 bases and J lost 5, with 11 bases in between. Germline V gene lookup returns CDR1 SNHLY and CDR2 FYNNEI. CDR3 nucleotide sequence: TGTGCCAGCAGTGATGGGAGCAAGGACGAGCAGTACTTC. This sequence encodes CASSDGSKDEQYF.

The J gene is TRBJ2-5, the V gene TRBV12-2; the DNA was not compared with TRBD1, the D call given in the table. TRBV12-2 is tagged as a pseudogene. The CDR3 totals 17 residues. In DNA form, the CDR3 reads TGTGCAAGTCGCTTAGTTTCGGTGACAGGTTCGCGGAAGACCCAGTACTTC. Translation gives CASRLVSVTGSRKTQYF.

This sequence joins TRBV27 and TRBJ1-1; no clear D. V was pared by 2 bases and J by 4 bases, with 11 bases between. In germline, CDR1 is MNHEY, CDR2 SMNVEV (reference sequence). The length of the CDR3 is 14 residues. As DNA, the CDR3 is TGTGCCAGCAGTTTAGAGGGATCCCGCACTGAAGCTTTCTTT. Amino acids: CASSLEGSRTEAFF.

To note about this clone: Different DNA sequences within this sample yield the same CDR3. The V and J genes are TRBV19 and TRBJ2-7; TRBD1 matches at 8 bases. Losses at the gene ends were 9 bases for V and 2 bases for J; bases not matched to a gene: 9. CDR1 LNHDA and CDR2 SQIVND come from the germline V gene (reference sequence). The CDR3 runs to 14 residues. The CDR3 is CASEDRVPPYEQYF. The DNA for the CDR3 is TGTGCCAGCGAGGACAGGGTGCCTCCCTACGAGCAGTACTTC.

The V gene is TRBV4-1, the J gene TRBJ1-3; D is unclear. Germline V gives CDR1 MGHRA, CDR2 YSYEKL. The CDR3 covers 15 residues. Trimming cost V 6 bases and J 0 bases, with 12 bases left between them. The CDR3 region is CASRSQHSSGNTIYF. CDR3 DNA sequence: TGCGCCAGCAGATCGCAGCACAGCTCTGGAAACACCATATATTTT.

The chain employs TRBV5-4 and TRBJ2-4; the match to TRBD2 covers 7 bases. Germline CDR1 is SGHNT and CDR2 is YYREEE (reference sequence). V shed 0 bases and J 8 bases; nucleotides not matched to a gene: 8. This CDR3 contains 15 residues. The CDR3 DNA is TGTGCCAGCAGCTTGGAGGCCGGGGGGAGGGACATTCAGTACTTC. Its translation: CASSLEAGGRDIQYF.

The chain joins TRBV4-1 to TRBJ1-1; D is ambiguous. The CDR3 runs 13 residues. V was trimmed by 8 bases and J by 2 bases, leaving 12 bases between them. Germline CDR1 MGHRA, CDR2 YSYEKL. The DNA of the CDR3 is TGCGCCAGCGGGCTAGCCCCCAACACTGAAGCTTTCTTT. Encoded protein: CASGLAPNTEAFF.

The V and J genes are TRBV7-6 and TRBJ1-1; 7 bases are shared with TRBD1. The V gene's germline CDR1 is SGHVS and CDR2 FNYEAQ. J was trimmed by 4 bases and V by 4 bases; bases with no gene match: 3. The CDR3 has 13 amino acids. The CDR3 loop reads CASSWGQRTEAFF. The CDR3 DNA reads as TGTGCCAGCAGCTGGGGACAGCGCACTGAAGCTTTCTTT.

The chain joins TRBV29-1 to TRBJ1-4, with 8 bases aligning to TRBD1. The ends lost 5 bases at V and 8 bases at J; junction bases unmatched: 10. The CDR3 contains 14 residues. Germline V gene sequence: CDR1 SQVTM, CDR2 ANQGSEA. The CDR3 protein is CSVTQTGAREKLFF. The CDR3 bases are TGCAGCGTTACTCAGACAGGGGCGCGGGAAAAACTGTTTTTT.

The rearrangement joins TRBV5-6 to TRBJ1-5; 9 nucleotides match TRBD1. The germline V gene encodes CDR1 SGHDT and CDR2 YYEEEE. V lost 3 bases to trimming and J lost 3 bases; unmatched junction nucleotides: 13. The CDR3 loop spans 18 amino acids. The CDR3 region has the DNA TGTGCCAGCAGCTCAACAAGGGGGGGACAGGGCCCCAATCAGCCCCAGCATTTT. This translates into CASSSTRGGQGPNQPQHF. The variable domain in full, completed from reference TRBV5-6 and TRBJ1-5, reads DAGVTQSPTHLIKTRGQQVTLRCSPKSGHDTVSWYQQALGQGPQFIFQYYEEEERQRGNFPDRFSGHQFPNYSSELNVNALLLGDSALYLCASSSTRGGQGPNQPQHFGDGTRLSIL.

This sequence joins TRBV6-1 and TRBJ1-1; TRBD1 is a possible D gene (6 bases). In germline, CDR1 is MNHNS, CDR2 SASEGT. Trimming removed 8 bases from V and 4 bases from J, with 20 bases in between. The CDR3 consists of 15 residues. The CDR3 region has the DNA TGTGCCAGCGGCGAGCGGGGGCGCCCTGGCACTGAAGCTTTCTTT. Amino acid sequence: CASGERGRPGTEAFF.

The chain uses TRBV5-1 and TRBJ2-7; the match to TRBD1 covers 10 bases. Looked up from germline, CDR1 is SGHRS and CDR2 is YFSETQ. The CDR3 extends over 14 amino acids. Germline trimming cut 4 bases from V and 4 bases from J; bases unmatched to any gene: 5. CDR3 sequence reads: CASSMTGGTYEQYF. The CDR3 bases are TGCGCCAGCAGCATGACAGGGGGCACGTACGAGCAGTACTTC.

Concerning this clone itself: Sequence at one end of the junction differs from germline and may be a read error. This chain links TRBV29-1 with TRBJ2-1; 16 bases agree with TRBD2. CDR3 size: 14 residues. The germline gives CDR1 SQVTM, CDR2 ANQGSEA. The CDR3 DNA sequence: TGCAGCGTTGAAGGGGGACTAGCGGGGGGGAACCTGGTCTTC. It translates to CSVEGGLAGGNLVF.

V and J are TRBV5-4 and TRBJ1-2; 9 bases fit TRBD1. The V and J ends lost 6 bases and 8 bases, in that order; junction bases with no gene match: 14. The germline V gene has CDR1 SGHNT and CDR2 YYREEE (reference sequence). CDR3 length equals 15 residues. The CDR3 nucleotides are TGTGCCAGCACGACAGCTAGGACAGGGGTCGCGGGCTACACCTTC. Its protein is CASTTARTGVAGYTF. The whole variable domain, remainder taken from reference TRBV5-4 and TRBJ1-2, is ETGVTQSPTHLIKTRGQQVTLRCSSQSGHNTVSWYQQALGQGPQFIFQYYREEENGRGNFPPRFSGLQFPNYSSELNVNALELDDSALYLCASTTARTGVAGYTFGSGTRLTVV.

The chain carries TRBV5-5 and TRBJ1-2, with D uncertain. This CDR3 has 14 amino acids. The V gene's germline CDR1 is SGHKS and CDR2 YYEKEE (reference sequence). Between the trimmed V and J ends, which lost 4 bases and 8 bases, there was a span of 18 bases. The CDR3 spells CASSPTSGLKGYTF. The CDR3 nucleotides are TGTGCCAGCAGCCCGACTTCGGGGTTGAAGGGCTACACCTTC.

This chain connects TRBV10-3 to TRBJ2-1, with unresolved D. The CDR3 consists of 13 residues. Trimming left V 6 bases short and J 4 bases short, with 10 bases between. The germline V gene encodes CDR1 ENHRY and CDR2 SYGVKD. This CDR3 reads CAISADTYNEQFF. The DNA for the CDR3 is TGTGCCATCAGCGCCGACACTTACAATGAGCAGTTCTTC.

The gene calls are TRBV10-3 and TRBJ1-3; possibly TRBD1 for D (6 bases). The V gene lost 7 bases and the J gene lost 0 bases, with 13 bases spanning the gap. In germline, CDR1 is ENHRY, CDR2 SYGVKD. This CDR3 is built from 15 residues. The CDR3 bases are TGTGCCATCAATGGAGGGGGGGCCTCTGGAAACACCATATATTTT. This sequence encodes CAINGGGASGNTIYF.

The chain couples TRBV19 to TRBJ1-5; D perhaps matches TRBD1 (5 bases). V gave up 1 base and J gave up 2 bases, with 15 bases separating them. The CDR3 runs 17 residues. Germline loops: CDR1 LNHDA, CDR2 SQIVND (reference sequence). The CDR3 DNA reads TGTGCCAGTAGTATAGGCCGCCTACGGGGGGGCAATCAGCCCCAGCATTTT. Its protein product is CASSIGRLRGGNQPQHF.

The rearrangement joins TRBV28 to TRBJ2-3; tentative D call: TRBD2 (5 bases). This CDR3 region has 17 residues. V lost 8 bases and J lost 0, with 21 bases in between. Per the germline V gene, CDR1 is MDHEN and CDR2 is SYDVKM. CDR3 amino acids: CASPSGKGLDSTDTQYF. CDR3 in DNA: TGTGCCAGCCCCTCGGGGAAAGGCCTTGATAGCACAGATACGCAGTATTTT.

The genes are TRBV29-1 and TRBJ2-7, with 8 bases lining up with TRBD1. J gave up 5 bases and V 7 bases, and 7 bases lay outside the gene matches. Germline-derived CDR1 and CDR2 are SQVTM and ANQGSEA. This CDR3 contains 12 residues. This CDR3 is CSARTGTDEQYF. CDR3 bases: TGCAGCGCCCGGACAGGGACTGACGAGCAGTACTTC.

The V call is TRBV14, the J call TRBJ2-5; the D is unclear. The length of the CDR3 is 14 residues. The germline CDR1 and CDR2 sequences are SGHDN and FVKESK. V was clipped by 0 bases and J by 0 bases, with 5 bases between them. The CDR3 sequence is CASSQEAYQETQYF. CDR3 sequence (DNA): TGTGCCAGCAGCCAAGAAGCGTACCAAGAGACCCAGTACTTC.

This CDR3 reads CASVSGSTDTQYF. The DNA for the CDR3 is TGTGCTAGTGTCTCGGGAAGCACAGATACGCAGTATTTT. The V gene is TRBV12-5, the J gene TRBJ2-3; a weak D match, TRBD2 (5 bases). Germline V gene sequence: CDR1 LGHNT, CDR2 FRNRAP. Trimming took 7 bases from V and 0 from J, leaving 8 bases between them. The CDR3 has 13 residues.